This T cell receptor (beta chain) is from a study of lymphopenia after photon versus proton radiotherapy. A note on this clone: Its antigen remains unknown.

This CDR3 is built from 15 residues. Germline-derived CDR1 and CDR2 are LGHNA and YNFKEQ. V gave up 4 bases and J gave up 3 bases; unmatched junction bases: 8. General study points: Relative stability marked proton patients; photon patients lost diversity and naive cells. After lymphocyte nadir, photon-treated repertoires showed oligoclonal expansion, especially CD8+ Temra. A bigger post-nadir fall in TCR diversity correlated inversely with survival time in deceased patients. Survival link was tested only in deceased patients; proton benefit remains a possibility.

Repertoires were generated with immunoSEQ multiplex PCR, while TCRdb's copy carries only in-frame clones and drops some. The repertoire has under 80,000 clones, roughly 86% of them found once; the top ten carry approximately 2%. The chain carries TRBV4-2 and TRBJ2-7; 8 bases are a match to TRBD1. The clonotype originates from a man between 40 and 49 years old with gastric cancer. The specimen comprised peripheral blood, sampled from a patient treated with photon-based radiotherapy. CDR3 sequence reads: CASSPNPGQVYEQYF. The DNA of the CDR3 is TGTGCCAGCAGCCCAAACCCGGGACAGGTCTACGAGCAGTACTTC.